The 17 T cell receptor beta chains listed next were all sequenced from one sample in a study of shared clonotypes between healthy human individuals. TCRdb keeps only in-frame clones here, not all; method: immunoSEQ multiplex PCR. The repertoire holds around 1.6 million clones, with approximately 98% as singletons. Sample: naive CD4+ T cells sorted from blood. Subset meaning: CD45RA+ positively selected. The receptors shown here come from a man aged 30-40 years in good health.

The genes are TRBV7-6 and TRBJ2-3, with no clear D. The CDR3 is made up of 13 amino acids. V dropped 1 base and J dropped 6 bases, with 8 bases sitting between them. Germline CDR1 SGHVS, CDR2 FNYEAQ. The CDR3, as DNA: TGTGCCAGCAGCTTAGTTCGTGGGGATACGCAGTATTTT. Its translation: CASSLVRGDTQYF. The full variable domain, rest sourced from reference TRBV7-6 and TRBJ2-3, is GAGVSQSPRYKVTKRGQDVALRCDPISGHVSLYWYRQALGQGPEFLTYFNYEAQQDKSGLPNDRFSAERPEGSISTLTIQRTEQRDSAMYRCASSLVRGDTQYFGPGTRLTVL.

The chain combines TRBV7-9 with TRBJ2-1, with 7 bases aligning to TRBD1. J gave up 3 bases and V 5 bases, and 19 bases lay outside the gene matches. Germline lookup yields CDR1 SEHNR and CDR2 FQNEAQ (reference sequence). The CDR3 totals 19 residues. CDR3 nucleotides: TGTGCCAGCAGCGTTACACCGGGACAGAACGTAAATTACTACAATGAGCAGTTCTTC. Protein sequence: CASSVTPGQNVNYYNEQFF.

CDR3 DNA: TGTGCCAGCAGCTTGCCGGGTATCGGGGCAGCAGATACGCAGTATTTT. Translation: CASSLPGIGAADTQYF. The rearrangement links TRBV5-8 to TRBJ2-3, with D possibly called TRBD1 or TRBD2 (5 bases each). V was clipped by 1 base and J by 4 bases, with 16 bases between them. Germline-derived CDR1 and CDR2 are SGHTS and YDEGEE. The CDR3 spans 16 residues.

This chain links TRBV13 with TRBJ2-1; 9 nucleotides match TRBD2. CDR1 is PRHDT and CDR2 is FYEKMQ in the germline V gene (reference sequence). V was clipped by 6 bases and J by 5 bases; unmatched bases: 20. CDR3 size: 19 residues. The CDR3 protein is CASSPGMWASGKRDNEQFF. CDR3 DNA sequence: TGTGCCAGCAGTCCCGGGATGTGGGCTAGCGGGAAGAGGGACAATGAGCAGTTCTTC.

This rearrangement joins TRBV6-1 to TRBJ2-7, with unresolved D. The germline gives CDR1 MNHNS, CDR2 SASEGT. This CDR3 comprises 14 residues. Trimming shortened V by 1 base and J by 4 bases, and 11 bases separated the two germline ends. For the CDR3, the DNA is TGTGCCAGCAGTGAAGGAACCCAGCAGTACGAGCAGTACTTC. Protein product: CASSEGTQQYEQYF.

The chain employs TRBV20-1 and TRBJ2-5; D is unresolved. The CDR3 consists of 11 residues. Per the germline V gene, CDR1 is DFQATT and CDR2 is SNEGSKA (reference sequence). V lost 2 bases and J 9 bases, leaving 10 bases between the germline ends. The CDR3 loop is CSARLIRSQYF. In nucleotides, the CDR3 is TGCAGTGCTAGATTAATTAGGTCCCAGTACTTC.

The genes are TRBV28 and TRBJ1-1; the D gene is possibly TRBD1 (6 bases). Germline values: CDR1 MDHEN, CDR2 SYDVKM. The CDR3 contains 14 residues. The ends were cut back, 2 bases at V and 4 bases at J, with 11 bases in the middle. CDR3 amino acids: CASSLVGAGTEAFF. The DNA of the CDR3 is TGTGCCAGCAGTTTAGTGGGGGCAGGCACTGAAGCTTTCTTT.

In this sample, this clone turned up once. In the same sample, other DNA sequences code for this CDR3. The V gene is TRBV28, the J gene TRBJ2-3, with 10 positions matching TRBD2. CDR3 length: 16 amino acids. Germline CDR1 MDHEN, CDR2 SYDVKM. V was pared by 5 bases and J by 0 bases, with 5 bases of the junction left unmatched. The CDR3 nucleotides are TGTGCCAGCAGTACAGGACTAGCGGCTAGCACAGATACGCAGTATTTT. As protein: CASSTGLAASTDTQYF.

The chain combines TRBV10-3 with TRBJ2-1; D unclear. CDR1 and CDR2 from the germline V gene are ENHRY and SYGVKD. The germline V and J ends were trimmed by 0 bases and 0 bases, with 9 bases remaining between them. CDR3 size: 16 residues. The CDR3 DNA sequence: TGTGCCATCAGTGAGTCGACGGGCAGCTCCTACAATGAGCAGTTCTTC. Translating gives CAISESTGSSYNEQFF.

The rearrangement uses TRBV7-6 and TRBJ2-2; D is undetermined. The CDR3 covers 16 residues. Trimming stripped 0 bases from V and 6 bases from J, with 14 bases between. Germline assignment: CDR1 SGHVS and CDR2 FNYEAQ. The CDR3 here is CASSLALLVSSGELFF. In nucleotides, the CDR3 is TGTGCCAGCAGCTTAGCGCTGTTGGTATCGTCCGGGGAGCTGTTTTTT.

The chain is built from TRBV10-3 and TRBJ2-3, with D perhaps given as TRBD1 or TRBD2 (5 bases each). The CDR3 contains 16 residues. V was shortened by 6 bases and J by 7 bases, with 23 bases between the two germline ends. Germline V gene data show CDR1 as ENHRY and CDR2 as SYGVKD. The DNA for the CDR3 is TGTGCCATCAGCGCCCTGGGTGGGGCTAGCAAAAATACGCAGTATTTT. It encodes CAISALGGASKNTQYF.

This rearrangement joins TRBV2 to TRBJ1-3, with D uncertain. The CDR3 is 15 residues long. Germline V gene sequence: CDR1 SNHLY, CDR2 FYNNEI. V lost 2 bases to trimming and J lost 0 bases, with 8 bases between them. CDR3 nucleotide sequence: TGTGCCAGCAGTGAACGGCGGAGCTCTGGAAACACCATATATTTT. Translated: CASSERRSSGNTIYF.

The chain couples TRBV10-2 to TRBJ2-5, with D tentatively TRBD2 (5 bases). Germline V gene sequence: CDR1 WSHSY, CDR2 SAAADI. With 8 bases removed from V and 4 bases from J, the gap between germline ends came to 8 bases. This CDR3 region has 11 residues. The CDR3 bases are TGCGCCAGCGGGAGCGGAGAGACCCAGTACTTC. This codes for CASGSGETQYF.

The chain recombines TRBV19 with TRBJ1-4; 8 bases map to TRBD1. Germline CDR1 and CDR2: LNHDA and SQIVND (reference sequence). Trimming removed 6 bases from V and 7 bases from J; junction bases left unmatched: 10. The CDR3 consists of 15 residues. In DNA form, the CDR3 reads TGTGCCAGTAGCCCCGGGGGACAGGCGAGTGAAAAACTGTTTTTT. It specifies CASSPGGQASEKLFF.

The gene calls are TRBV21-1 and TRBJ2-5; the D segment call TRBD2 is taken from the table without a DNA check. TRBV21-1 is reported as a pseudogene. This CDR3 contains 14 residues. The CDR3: CASSEREGLETQYF. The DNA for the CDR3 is TGTGCCAGCAGCGAGCGGGAGGGCCTCGAGACCCAGTACTTC.

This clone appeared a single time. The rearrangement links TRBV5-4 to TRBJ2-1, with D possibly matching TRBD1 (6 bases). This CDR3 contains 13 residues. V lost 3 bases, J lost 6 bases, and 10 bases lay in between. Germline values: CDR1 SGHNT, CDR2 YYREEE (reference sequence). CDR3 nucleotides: TGTGCCAGCAGCTCTCAGGGGTCCAATGAGCAGTTCTTC. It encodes CASSSQGSNEQFF.

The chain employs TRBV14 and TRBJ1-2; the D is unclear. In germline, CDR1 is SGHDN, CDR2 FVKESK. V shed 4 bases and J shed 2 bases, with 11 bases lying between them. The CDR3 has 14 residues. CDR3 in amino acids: CASSPMIENYGYTF. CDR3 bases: TGTGCCAGCAGCCCAATGATTGAGAACTATGGCTACACCTTC.